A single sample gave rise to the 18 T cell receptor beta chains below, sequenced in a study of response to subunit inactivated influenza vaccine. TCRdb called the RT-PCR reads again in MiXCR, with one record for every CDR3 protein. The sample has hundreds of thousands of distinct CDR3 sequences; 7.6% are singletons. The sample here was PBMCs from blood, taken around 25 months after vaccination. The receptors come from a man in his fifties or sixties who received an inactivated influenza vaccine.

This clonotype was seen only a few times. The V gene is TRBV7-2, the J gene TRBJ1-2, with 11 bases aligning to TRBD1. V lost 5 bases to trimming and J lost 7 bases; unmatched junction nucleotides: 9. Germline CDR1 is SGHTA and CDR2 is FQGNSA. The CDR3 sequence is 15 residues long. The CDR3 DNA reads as TGTGCCAGCAGCACGACGGGACAGGGGGAATCTGGCTACACCTTC. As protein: CASSTTGQGESGYTF.

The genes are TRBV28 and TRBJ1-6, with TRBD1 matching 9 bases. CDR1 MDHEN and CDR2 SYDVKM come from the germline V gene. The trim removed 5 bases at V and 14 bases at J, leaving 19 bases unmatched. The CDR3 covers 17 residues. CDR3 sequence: CASSGPGQGTTPSALHF. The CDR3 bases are TGTGCCAGCAGTGGTCCGGGACAGGGAACCACGCCGTCGGCCCTCCACTTT.

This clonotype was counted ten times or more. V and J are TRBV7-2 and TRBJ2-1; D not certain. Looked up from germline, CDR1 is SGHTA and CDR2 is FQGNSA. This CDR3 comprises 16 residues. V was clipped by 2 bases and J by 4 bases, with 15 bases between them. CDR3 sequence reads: CASSLQPGPPYNEQFF. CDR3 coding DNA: TGTGCCAGCAGCTTACAGCCCGGCCCACCGTACAATGAGCAGTTCTTC.

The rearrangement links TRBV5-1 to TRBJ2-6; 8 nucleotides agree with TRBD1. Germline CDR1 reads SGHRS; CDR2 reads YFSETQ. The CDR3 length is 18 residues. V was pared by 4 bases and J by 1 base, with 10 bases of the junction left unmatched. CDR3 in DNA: TGCGCCAGCAGCCCCGGGTCCGGACAGGGATCTGGGGCCAACGTCCTGACTTTC. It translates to CASSPGSGQGSGANVLTF. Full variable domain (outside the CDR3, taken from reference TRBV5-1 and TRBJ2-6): KAGVTQTPRYLIKTRGQQVTLSCSPISGHRSVSWYQQTPGQGLQFLFEYFSETQRNKGNFPGRFSGRQFSNSRSEMNVSTLELGDSALYLCASSPGSGQGSGANVLTFGAGSRLTVL.

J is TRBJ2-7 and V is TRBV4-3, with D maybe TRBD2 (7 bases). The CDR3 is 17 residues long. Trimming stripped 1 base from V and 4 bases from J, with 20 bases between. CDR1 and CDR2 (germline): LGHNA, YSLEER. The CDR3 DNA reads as TGCGCCAGCAGCCAAGGGGTTGCGGAGGGGGGGACGTACGAGCAGTACTTC. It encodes CASSQGVAEGGTYEQYF.

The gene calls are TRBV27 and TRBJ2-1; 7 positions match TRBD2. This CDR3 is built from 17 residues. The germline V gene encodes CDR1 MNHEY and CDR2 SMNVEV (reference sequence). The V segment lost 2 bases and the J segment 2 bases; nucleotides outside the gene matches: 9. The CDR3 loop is CASSLGAGISAYNEQFF. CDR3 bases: TGTGCCAGCAGTTTAGGAGCGGGGATTTCCGCCTACAATGAGCAGTTCTTC.

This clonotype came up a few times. CDR3 sequence: CASSFTYTSTDTQYF. For the CDR3, the DNA is TGTGCCAGCAGTTTCACATATACGAGCACAGATACGCAGTATTTT. This chain links TRBV12-3 or TRBV12-4 with TRBJ2-3; no definite D call. Between the trimmed V and J ends, which lost 3 bases and 0 bases, there was a span of 10 bases. The CDR3 is 15 residues long.

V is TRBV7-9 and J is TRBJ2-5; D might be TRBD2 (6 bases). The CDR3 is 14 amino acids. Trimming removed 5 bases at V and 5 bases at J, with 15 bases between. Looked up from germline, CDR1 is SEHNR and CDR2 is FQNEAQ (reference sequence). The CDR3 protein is CASSPRGSGETQYF. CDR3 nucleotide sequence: TGTGCCAGCAGCCCTCGGGGGTCCGGGGAGACCCAGTACTTC.

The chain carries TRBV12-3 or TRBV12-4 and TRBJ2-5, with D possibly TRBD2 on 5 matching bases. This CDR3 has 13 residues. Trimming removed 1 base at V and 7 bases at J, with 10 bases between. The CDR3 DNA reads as TGTGCCAGCAGTTTAGAGGAGAGGGCGACCCAGTACTTC. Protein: CASSLEERATQYF.

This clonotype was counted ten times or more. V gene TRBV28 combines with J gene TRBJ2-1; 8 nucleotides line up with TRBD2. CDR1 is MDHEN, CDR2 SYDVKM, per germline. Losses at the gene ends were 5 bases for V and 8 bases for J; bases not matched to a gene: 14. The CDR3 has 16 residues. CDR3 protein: CASSPLRGGLIYEQFF. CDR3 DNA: TGTGCCAGCAGTCCCCTTCGGGGGGGGTTGATCTATGAGCAGTTCTTC.

As DNA, the CDR3 is TGTGCCATCAGTGACGGTAACAATTTAAAGGGATCACCCCTCCACTTT. Amino acid sequence: CAISDGNNLKGSPLHF. This chain connects TRBV10-3 to TRBJ1-6; D remains ambiguous. The V and J ends lost 3 bases and 10 bases respectively, with 19 bases between them. This CDR3 is 16 amino acids long. Germline V gene data show CDR1 as ENHRY and CDR2 as SYGVKD.

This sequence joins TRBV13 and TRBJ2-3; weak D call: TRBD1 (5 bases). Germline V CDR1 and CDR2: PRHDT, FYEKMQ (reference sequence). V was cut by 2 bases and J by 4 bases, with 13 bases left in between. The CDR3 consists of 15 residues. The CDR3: CASSLTGGTPDTQYF. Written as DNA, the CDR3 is TGTGCCAGCAGCTTAACAGGTGGTACACCAGATACGCAGTATTTT.

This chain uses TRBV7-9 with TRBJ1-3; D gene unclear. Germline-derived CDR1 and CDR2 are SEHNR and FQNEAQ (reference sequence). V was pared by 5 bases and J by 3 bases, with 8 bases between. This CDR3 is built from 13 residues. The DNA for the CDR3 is TGTGCCAGCAGCCCGACGAATGGAAACACCATATATTTT. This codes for CASSPTNGNTIYF.

CDR3 DNA: TGTGCCAGCAGCTTATACGCTAGCGGGAGTGCTCCAGGAGAGACCCAGTACTTC. As protein: CASSLYASGSAPGETQYF. J is TRBJ2-5 and V is TRBV7-2; 10 nucleotides align to TRBD2. The CDR3 length is 18 residues. After removal of 2 bases from V and 4 bases from J, the junction contained 13 bases not matched to a gene. Germline CDR1 is SGHTA and CDR2 is FQGNSA.

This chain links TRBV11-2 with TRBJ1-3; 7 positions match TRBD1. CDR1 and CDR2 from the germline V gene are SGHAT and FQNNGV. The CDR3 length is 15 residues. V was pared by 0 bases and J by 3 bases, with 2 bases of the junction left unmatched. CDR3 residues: CASSLEGGGGNTIYF. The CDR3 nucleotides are TGTGCCAGCAGCTTAGAAGGGGGCGGTGGAAACACCATATATTTT.

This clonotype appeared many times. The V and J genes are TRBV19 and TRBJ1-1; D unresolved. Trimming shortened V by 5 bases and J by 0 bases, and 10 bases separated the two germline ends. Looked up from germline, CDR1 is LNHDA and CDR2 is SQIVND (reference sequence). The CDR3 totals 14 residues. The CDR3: CASSPLPMNTEAFF. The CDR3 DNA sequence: TGTGCCAGTAGTCCCCTTCCTATGAACACTGAAGCTTTCTTT.

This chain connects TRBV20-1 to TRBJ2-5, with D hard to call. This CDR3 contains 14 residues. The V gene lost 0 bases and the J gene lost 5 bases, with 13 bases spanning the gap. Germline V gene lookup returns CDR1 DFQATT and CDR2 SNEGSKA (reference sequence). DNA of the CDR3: TGCAGTGCTAGAGATCCTGGTGGGTCGGAGACCCAGTACTTC. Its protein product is CSARDPGGSETQYF.

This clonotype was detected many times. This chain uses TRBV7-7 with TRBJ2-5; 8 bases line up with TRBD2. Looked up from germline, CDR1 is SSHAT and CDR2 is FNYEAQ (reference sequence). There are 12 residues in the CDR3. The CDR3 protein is CASGELSETQYF. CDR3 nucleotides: TGTGCTAGCGGGGAATTATCTGAGACCCAGTACTTC.